This T cell receptor beta chain derives from a study of cytomegalovirus exposure and HLA in healthy donors. The PCR made use of 60 Vbeta and 13 Jbeta primers. Measured with immunoSEQ multiplex PCR; TCRdb has only the in-frame clones, and not every one. Among about 160,000 clones, 60% to 85% were seen once, and the ten largest hold 7%. This clone was counted once. The antigen is unknown. Study results and caveats: The investigators catalogued 150 to 200 TCR beta chains as cytomegalovirus-associated.

Material for sequencing was PBMCs. This receptor was obtained from a woman aged 40 to 50 in good health and CMV-seropositive.

The CDR3 DNA is TGTGCCAGTAGTATTAACGGTGGGACATCTTCGAACACCGGGGAGCTGTTTTTT. Translating gives CASSINGGTSSNTGELFF. J is TRBJ2-2 and V is TRBV19; possibly TRBD1 for D (6 bases). Trimming removed 3 bases from V and 0 bases from J, with 17 bases in between. This CDR3 region has 18 residues. Germline lookup yields CDR1 LNHDA and CDR2 SQIVND (reference sequence).